This T cell receptor beta chain was obtained from a study of neoadjuvant nivolumab and ipilimumab in lung cancer. The V gene's germline CDR1 is MNHEY and CDR2 SVGAGI. CDR3 size: 10 residues. V was cut by 8 bases and J by 4 bases, with 2 bases left in between. Sequenced by immunoSEQ multiplex PCR; TCRdb stores in-frame clones only, minus some. Of around 21,000 clones in the sample, more than 70% were seen once. General study results and limits: Compared with tumor-adjacent uninvolved lung, resected tumors showed greater richness and clonality.

Points on this clone: The target antigen is unknown.

Source: peripheral blood, taken before neoadjuvant nivolumab, alone or with ipilimumab. The chain couples TRBV6-5 to TRBJ2-2; no definite D call. The TCR comes from an adult with non-small cell lung cancer. The DNA for the CDR3 is TGTGCCAGCGGCACCGGGGAGCTGTTTTTT. This translates into CASGTGELFF.